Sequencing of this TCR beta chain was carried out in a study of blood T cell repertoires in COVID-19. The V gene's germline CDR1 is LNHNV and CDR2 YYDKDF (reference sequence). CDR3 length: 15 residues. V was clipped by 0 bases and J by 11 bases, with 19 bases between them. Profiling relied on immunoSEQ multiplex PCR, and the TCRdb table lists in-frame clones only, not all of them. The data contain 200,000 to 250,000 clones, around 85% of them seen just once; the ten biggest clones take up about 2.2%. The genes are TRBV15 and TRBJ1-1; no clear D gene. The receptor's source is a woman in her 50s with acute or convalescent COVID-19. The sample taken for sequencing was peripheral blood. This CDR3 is CATSRETGSAGGAFF. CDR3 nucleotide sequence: TGTGCCACCAGCAGAGAGACGGGGTCCGCCGGTGGTGCTTTCTTT.